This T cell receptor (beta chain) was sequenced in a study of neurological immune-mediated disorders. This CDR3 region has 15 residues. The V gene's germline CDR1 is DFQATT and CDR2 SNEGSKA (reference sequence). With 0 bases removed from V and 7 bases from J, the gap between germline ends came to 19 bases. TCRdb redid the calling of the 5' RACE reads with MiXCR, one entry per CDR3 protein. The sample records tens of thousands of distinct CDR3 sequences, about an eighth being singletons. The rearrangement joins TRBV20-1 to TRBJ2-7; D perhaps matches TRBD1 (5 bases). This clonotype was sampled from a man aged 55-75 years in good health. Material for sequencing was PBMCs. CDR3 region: CSARELTAVPGEQYF. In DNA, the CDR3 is TGCAGTGCTAGAGAGTTGACAGCCGTCCCAGGAGAGCAGTACTTC.